These 7 T cell receptor beta chains came from one sample sequenced in a study of T cell responses to AZD1222 COVID-19 vaccine. Profiling relied on immunoSEQ multiplex PCR, and the TCRdb table lists in-frame clones only, not all of them. The sample has some 120,000 clones, 80% to 90% seen once; the top ten hold 1.6%. Specimen: peripheral blood, collected on day 0 of AZD1222 vaccination. Source of these receptors: an adult in good health.

The chain combines TRBV28 with TRBJ2-1; 9 bases fit TRBD2. V lost 5 bases to trimming and J lost 7 bases; unmatched junction nucleotides: 15. Looked up from germline, CDR1 is MDHEN and CDR2 is SYDVKM. This CDR3 has 17 residues. The CDR3 DNA sequence: TGTGCCAGCAGTCGGGCGTCGGCGGGAGGGCGACTGAATGAGCAGTTCTTC. Amino acid sequence: CASSRASAGGRLNEQFF. Using reference TRBV28 and TRBJ2-1 for the parts outside the CDR3, the full variable domain is DVKVTQSSRYLVKRTGEKVFLECVQDMDHENMFWYRQDPGLGLRLIYFSYDVKMKEKGDIPEGYSVSREKKERFSLILESASTNQTSMYLCASSRASAGGRLNEQFFGPGTRLTVL.

The CDR3 DNA reads as TGCGCCAGCAGCCAGGAGGGACAGAACACCGGGGAGCTGTTTTTT. Protein: CASSQEGQNTGELFF. This sequence joins TRBV4-1 and TRBJ2-2; the D gene could be TRBD1 or TRBD2 (6 bases each). V shed 3 bases and J shed 1 base, with 9 bases lying between them. The CDR3 runs to 15 residues. Germline CDR1 reads MGHRA; CDR2 reads YSYEKL.

V and J are TRBV14 and TRBJ2-1; 14 bases match TRBD2. CDR3 length: 17 amino acids. The germline gives CDR1 SGHDN, CDR2 FVKESK. V lost 5 bases, J lost 8 bases, and 11 bases stayed unmatched. Here the CDR3 DNA reads TGTGCCAGCAGCTACAGACTAGCGGGAGGGATAGGCGATGAGCAGTTCTTC. Its protein is CASSYRLAGGIGDEQFF.

As DNA, the CDR3 is TGTGCCAGCAGCCAGGGGGACGGAAACACCATATATTTT. Its protein product is CASSQGDGNTIYF. The chain links TRBV16 to TRBJ1-3, with a possible D match to TRBD1 (5 bases). CDR3 size: 13 residues. V dropped 3 bases and J dropped 4 bases, with 7 bases sitting between them. Germline CDR1 and CDR2: KGHSY and FQNENV.

V usage is TRBV4-1 and J usage is TRBJ2-7, with D perhaps matching TRBD2 (6 bases). The CDR3 length is 15 residues. Germline assignment: CDR1 MGHRA and CDR2 YSYEKL. V was pared by 1 base and J by 4 bases, with 14 bases between. The CDR3 nucleotides are TGCGCCAGCAGCCAAGTATGGACTATTGGATACGAGCAGTACTTC. It codes for CASSQVWTIGYEQYF.

This clone was seen just once. This chain links TRBV18 with TRBJ1-4; no clear D. The germline CDR1 and CDR2 sequences are KGHSH and LQKENI. The CDR3 loop spans 14 amino acids. V gave up 4 bases and J gave up 0 bases, with 6 bases separating them. The CDR3 spells CASSQRATNEKLFF. The CDR3 region has the DNA TGTGCCAGCTCACAGCGCGCAACTAATGAAAAACTGTTTTTT.

The rearrangement joins TRBV4-1 to TRBJ1-3; 7 positions match TRBD1. From germline, CDR1 is MGHRA and CDR2 YSYEKL. With V trimmed by 2 bases and J by 1 base, 5 bases remained unmatched. CDR3 size: 16 residues. The DNA of the CDR3 is TGCGCCAGCAGCCAACGTAGCAGGGGGTCTGGAAACACCATATATTTT. Its translation is CASSQRSRGSGNTIYF.